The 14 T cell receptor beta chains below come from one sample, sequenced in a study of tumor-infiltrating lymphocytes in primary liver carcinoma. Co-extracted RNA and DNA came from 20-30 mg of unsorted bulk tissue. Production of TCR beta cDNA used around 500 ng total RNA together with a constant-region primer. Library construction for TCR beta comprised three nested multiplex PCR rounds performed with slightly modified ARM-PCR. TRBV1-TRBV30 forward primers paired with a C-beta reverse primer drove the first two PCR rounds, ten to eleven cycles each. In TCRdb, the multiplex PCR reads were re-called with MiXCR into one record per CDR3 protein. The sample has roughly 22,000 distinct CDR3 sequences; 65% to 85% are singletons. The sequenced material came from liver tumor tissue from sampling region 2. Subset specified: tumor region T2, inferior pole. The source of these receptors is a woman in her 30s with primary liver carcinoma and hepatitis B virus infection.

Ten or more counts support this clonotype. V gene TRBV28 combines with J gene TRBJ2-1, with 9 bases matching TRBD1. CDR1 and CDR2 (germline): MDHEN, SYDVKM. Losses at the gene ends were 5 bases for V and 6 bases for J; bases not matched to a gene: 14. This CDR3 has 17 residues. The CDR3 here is CASSPEQGAGRVNEQFF. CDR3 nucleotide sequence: TGTGCCAGCAGTCCAGAACAGGGGGCAGGGAGAGTCAATGAGCAGTTCTTC.

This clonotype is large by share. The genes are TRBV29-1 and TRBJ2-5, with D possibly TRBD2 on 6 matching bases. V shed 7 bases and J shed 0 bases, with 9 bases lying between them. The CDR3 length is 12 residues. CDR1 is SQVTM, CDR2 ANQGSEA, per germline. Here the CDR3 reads CSGRLDQETQYF. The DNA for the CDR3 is TGCAGCGGTAGACTAGACCAAGAGACCCAGTACTTC.

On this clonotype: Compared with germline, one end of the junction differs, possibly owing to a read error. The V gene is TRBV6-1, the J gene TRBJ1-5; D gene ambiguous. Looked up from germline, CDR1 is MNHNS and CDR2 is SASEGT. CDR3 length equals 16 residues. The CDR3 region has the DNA TGTGCCAGCAGTGAACAGTGGAGCGTCCCCAGCCAGCCTCAGCATTTT. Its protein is CASSEQWSVPSQPQHF.

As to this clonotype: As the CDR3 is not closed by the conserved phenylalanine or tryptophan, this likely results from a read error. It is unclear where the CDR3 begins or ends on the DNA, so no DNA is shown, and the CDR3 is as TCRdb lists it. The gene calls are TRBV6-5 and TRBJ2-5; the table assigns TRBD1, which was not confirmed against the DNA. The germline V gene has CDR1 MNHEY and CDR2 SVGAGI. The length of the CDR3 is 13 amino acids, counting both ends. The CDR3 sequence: CASSIDRGLTLYL.

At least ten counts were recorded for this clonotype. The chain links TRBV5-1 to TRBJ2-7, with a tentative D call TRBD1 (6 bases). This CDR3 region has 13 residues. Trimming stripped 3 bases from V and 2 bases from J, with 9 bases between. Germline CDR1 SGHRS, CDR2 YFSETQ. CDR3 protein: CASSWDKAYEQYF. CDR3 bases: TGCGCCAGCAGCTGGGACAAGGCCTACGAGCAGTACTTC.

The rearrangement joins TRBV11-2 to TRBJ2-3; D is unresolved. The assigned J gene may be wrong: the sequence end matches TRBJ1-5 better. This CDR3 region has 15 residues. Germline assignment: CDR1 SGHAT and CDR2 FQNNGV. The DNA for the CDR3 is TGTGCCAGCAGTTCAGGAAGCGGGAGGGCAGATACTCAGCATTTT. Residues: CASSSGSGRADTQHF.

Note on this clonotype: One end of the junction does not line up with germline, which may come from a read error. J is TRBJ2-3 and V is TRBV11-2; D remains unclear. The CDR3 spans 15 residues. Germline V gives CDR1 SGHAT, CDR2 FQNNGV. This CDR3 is CASSLMARSTDTQFF. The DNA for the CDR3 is TGTGCCAGCAGCTTAATGGCGAGAAGCACAGACACGCAGTTTTTT.

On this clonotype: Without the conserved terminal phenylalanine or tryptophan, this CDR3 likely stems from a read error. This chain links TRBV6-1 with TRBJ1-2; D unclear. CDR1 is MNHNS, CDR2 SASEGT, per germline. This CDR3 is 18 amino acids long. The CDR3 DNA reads TGTGCCAGCAGTGAACGGTTCCTGGTCCTTAGATGTAACAATGGCTACACCATC. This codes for CASSERFLVLRCNNGYTI.

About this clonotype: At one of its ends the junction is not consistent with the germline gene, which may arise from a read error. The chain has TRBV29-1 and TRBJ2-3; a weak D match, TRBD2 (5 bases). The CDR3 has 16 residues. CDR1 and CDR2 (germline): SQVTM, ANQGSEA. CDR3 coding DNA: TGCAGCGTCTCCCGGGCTAGCAGGAGTAGATCAGATTCGCAGTATTTT. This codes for CSVSRASRSRSDSQYF.

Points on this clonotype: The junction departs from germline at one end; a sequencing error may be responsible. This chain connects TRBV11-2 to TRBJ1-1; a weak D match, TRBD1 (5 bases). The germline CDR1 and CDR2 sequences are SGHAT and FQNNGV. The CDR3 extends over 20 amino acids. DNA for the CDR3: TGTGCCAGCAGCGTTCGGGATAAGGGGCGCAAGAGGTGGAGTAACACTGAATCTTTCTTT. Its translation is CASSVRDKGRKRWSNTESFF.

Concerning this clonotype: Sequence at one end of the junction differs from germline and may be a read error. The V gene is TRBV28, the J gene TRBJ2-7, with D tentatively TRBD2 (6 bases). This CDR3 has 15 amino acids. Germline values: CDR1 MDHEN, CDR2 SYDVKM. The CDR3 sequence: CANSSRDFGTYEQYF. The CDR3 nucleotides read TGTGCCAACAGTTCACGGGACTTTGGGACCTACGAGCAGTACTTC.

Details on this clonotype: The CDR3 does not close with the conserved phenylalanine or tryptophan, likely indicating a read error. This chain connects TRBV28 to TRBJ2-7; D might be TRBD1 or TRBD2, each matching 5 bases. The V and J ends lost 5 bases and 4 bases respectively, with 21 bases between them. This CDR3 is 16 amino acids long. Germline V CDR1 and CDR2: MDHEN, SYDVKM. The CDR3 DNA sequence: TGTGCCAGCAGTCCGTCGGGGCACCCGATGCCGTACGAGCAGTACCTC. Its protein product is CASSPSGHPMPYEQYL.

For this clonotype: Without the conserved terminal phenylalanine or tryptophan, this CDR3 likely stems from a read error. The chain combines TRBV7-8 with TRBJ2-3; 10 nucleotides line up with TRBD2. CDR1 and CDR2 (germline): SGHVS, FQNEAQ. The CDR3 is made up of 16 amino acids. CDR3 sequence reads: CTSSLGAGGPGDTQYL. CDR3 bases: TGTACCAGTAGCTTAGGAGCGGGAGGGCCTGGTGATACACAGTATTTA.

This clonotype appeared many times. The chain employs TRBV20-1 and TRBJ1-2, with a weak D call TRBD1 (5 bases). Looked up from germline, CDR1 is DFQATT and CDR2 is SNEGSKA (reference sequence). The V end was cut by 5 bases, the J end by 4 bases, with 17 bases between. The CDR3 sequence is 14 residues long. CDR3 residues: CSAVRDRRFYGYTF. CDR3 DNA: TGCAGTGCTGTCCGGGACCGTCGCTTCTATGGCTACACCTTC.